Listed below are T cell receptor beta chains from one sample, sequenced in a study of vaccination and CD4 T cells after COVID-19. For these receptors, no antigen is known. TCRdb independently ran MiXCR on the PCR reads; one entry per CDR3 protein. The sample carries about 25,000 distinct CDR3 sequences, 60% to 80% recorded once. The input for sequencing was CD4+ T cells from blood, cultured in vitro, taken after SARS-CoV-2 vaccination. The receptor set was obtained from a human donor who received a COVID-19 vaccine. CDR3s leave out the opening cysteine and the closing phenylalanine or tryptophan.

11 TRBJ1-5 TRBV19 ASSIMGNQPQH
14 TRBJ2-7 TRBV18 ASSPKLAKSSYEQY
15 TRBJ1-4 TRBV24-1 ATSESPQTGANEKLF
11 TRBJ1-5 TRBV15 ATSRSINQPQH
11 TRBJ1-2 TRBV7-8 ASSLGINYGYT
13 TRBJ1-6 TRBV6-4 ASSGEWGDNSPLH
11 TRBJ2-7 TRBV10-3 AISARGTYEQY
13 TRBJ2-3 TRBV10-1 ASSELSGGTDTQY
12 TRBJ2-3 TRBV10-3 AIFSGGASDTQY
11 TRBJ2-7 TRBV7-9 ASSFSGNYEQY
12 TRBJ1-2 TRBV6-5 ASSYSQGLYGYT
15 TRBJ1-5 TRBV30 AWSVPSVGGAIQPQH
13 TRBJ1-5 TRBV19 ATGQDRISNQPQH
13 TRBJ2-4 TRBV24-1 ATSDSGQGGNIQY